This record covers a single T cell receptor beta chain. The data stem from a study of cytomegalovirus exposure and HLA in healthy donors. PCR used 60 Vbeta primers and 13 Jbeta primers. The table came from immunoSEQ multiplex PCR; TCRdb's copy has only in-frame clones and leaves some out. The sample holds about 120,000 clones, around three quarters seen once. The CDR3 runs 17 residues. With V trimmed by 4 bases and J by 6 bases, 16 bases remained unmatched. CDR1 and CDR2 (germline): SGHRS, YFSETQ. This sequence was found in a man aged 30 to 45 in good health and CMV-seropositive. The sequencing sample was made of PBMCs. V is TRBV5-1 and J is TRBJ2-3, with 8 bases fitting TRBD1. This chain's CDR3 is CASSRYATGVNSDTQYF. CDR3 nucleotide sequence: TGCGCCAGCAGCCGATACGCGACAGGGGTTAATTCGGATACGCAGTATTTT.